A selection of T cell receptor beta chains follows, all from one sample in a study of T-cell reconstitution after alpha-beta-depleted transplantation in children. From the PCR reads, TCRdb called clonotypes with MiXCR, one entry per CDR3 protein. The profile shows over 200,000 distinct CDR3 sequences, about 9.2% of them singletons. The specimen comprised PBMCs from the stem cell graft donor, sampled from the stem cell graft. Receptors were obtained from a human donor who donated a stem cell graft to a child with acute lymphoblastic leukemia. The CDR3 runs from the conserved cysteine through the conserved F or W. Each record gives: clone size, J gene, V gene, D gene, CDR3 DNA, CDR3 protein. A D gene is named only where the DNA matches it firmly. For some rows the clone size is stated as once, few or many, or as a class when expanded; others skip it.

size: few; J: TRBJ2-3; V: TRBV20-1; D: NA; DNA: TGCGGTGCTAGAGATCTCCGGGCGGTGGGCACAGATACGCAGTATTTT; CDR3: CGARDLRAVGTDTQYF
size: few; J: TRBJ1-2; V: TRBV3-1; D: NA; DNA: TGTGCCAGCAGCCCCCGGGACACTGCTCTGTCCCGTAACTATGGCTACACCTTC; CDR3: CASSPRDTALSRNYGYTF
size: many; J: TRBJ2-3; V: TRBV5-1; D: TRBD2; DNA: TGCGCCAGCAGCCCGGGAGGACCCAGCGGAACTAGCACAGATACGCAGTATTTT; CDR3: CASSPGGPSGTSTDTQYF
size: few; J: TRBJ2-1; V: TRBV12-3/TRBV12-4; D: NA; DNA: TGTGCCAGCAGCCTAACGTCGTGGAACAATGAGCAGTTCTTC; CDR3: CASSLTSWNNEQFF
size: many; J: TRBJ2-6; V: TRBV4-2; D: TRBD2; DNA: TGTGCCAGCAGCCAAGAAGGACTAGCGGGATCTGGGGCCAACGTCCTGACTTTC; CDR3: CASSQEGLAGSGANVLTF
size: few; J: TRBJ1-1; V: TRBV4-2; D: NA; DNA: TGTGCCAGCAGCTCTAAAGACAGCCGCTATGAAGCTTTCTTT; CDR3: CASSSKDSRYEAFF
size: many; J: TRBJ1-1; V: TRBV3-1; D: NA; DNA: TGTGCCAGCAGCCAAGGTCTTGGGATAACTGAAGCTTTCTTT; CDR3: CASSQGLGITEAFF
size: few; J: TRBJ2-1; V: TRBV5-1; D: TRBD2; DNA: TGCGCCAGCAGCTCCGGACTAGCGGGGACCCACAATGAGCAGTTCTTC; CDR3: CASSSGLAGTHNEQFF
size: few; J: TRBJ1-5; V: TRBV20-1; D: NA; DNA: TGCAGTGCTATAGGTTCTGGCCAGCCCCAGCATTTT; CDR3: CSAIGSGQPQHF
size: few; J: TRBJ2-3; V: TRBV7-2; D: NA; DNA: TGTGCCAGCCGCGGCCCCTTACTTCGTGCAGGGACAGATACGCAGTATTTT; CDR3: CASRGPLLRAGTDTQYF
size: NA; J: TRBJ1-5; V: TRBV3-1; D: NA; DNA: TGTGCCAGCAGCCAAGTACAGGACGGCAATCAGCCCCAGCATTTT; CDR3: CASSQVQDGNQPQHF
size: many; J: TRBJ2-1; V: TRBV14; D: TRBD2; DNA: TGTGCCAGCAGCCCCCCGGGACTAGCTATATACAATGAGCAGTTCTTC; CDR3: CASSPPGLAIYNEQFF
size: few; J: TRBJ1-1; V: TRBV27; D: TRBD1; DNA: TGTGCCAGCAGTCCCGGGACAGGGGGCATAGACACTGAAGCTTTCTTT; CDR3: CASSPGTGGIDTEAFF
size: many; J: TRBJ2-1; V: TRBV12-3/TRBV12-4; D: TRBD2; DNA: TGTGCCAGCAGCGCTGTGGGACTAGCGATTAGTGAGCAGTTCTTC; CDR3: CASSAVGLAISEQFF
size: few; J: TRBJ1-1; V: TRBV5-1; D: TRBD1; DNA: TGCGCCAGCAGCTCCCGACAGGGGGAAAACACTGAAGCTTTCTTT; CDR3: CASSSRQGENTEAFF
size: many; J: TRBJ2-2; V: TRBV13; D: NA; DNA: TGTGCCAGCAGCACCGGGACATACACCGGGGAGCTGTTTTTT; CDR3: CASSTGTYTGELFF
size: NA; J: TRBJ2-3; V: TRBV6-2/TRBV6-3; D: NA; DNA: TGTGCCAGCCAACCGGAGACAGATACGCAGTATTTT; CDR3: CASQPETDTQYF
size: NA; J: TRBJ2-7; V: TRBV29-1; D: NA; DNA: TGCAGCGCCGGAAATCAGGCCAGGGGAGAGCAGTACTTC; CDR3: CSAGNQARGEQYF
size: NA; J: TRBJ2-3; V: TRBV27; D: TRBD2; DNA: TGTGCCAGCAGTTTATATCTGGGCGGGGGGGGAGGCACAGATACGCAGTATTTT; CDR3: CASSLYLGGGGGTDTQYF
size: many; J: TRBJ2-1; V: TRBV10-1; D: TRBD1; DNA: TGCGCCAGCAGTGAAGGGACAGGCCTTAATGAGCAGTTCTTC; CDR3: CASSEGTGLNEQFF
size: many; J: TRBJ1-1; V: TRBV6-5; D: TRBD1; DNA: TGTGCCAGCAGTACGGGACAGACTGAAGCTTTCTTT; CDR3: CASSTGQTEAFF
size: few; J: TRBJ2-5; V: TRBV11-3; D: NA; DNA: TGTGCCAGCAGCCATGACCAAGAGACCCAGTACTTC; CDR3: CASSHDQETQYF
size: many; J: TRBJ2-7; V: TRBV13; D: TRBD1; DNA: TGTGCCAGCAGCTTAGGGTCGGGACAGGGTACGGCGGTGGTATACTTC; CDR3: CASSLGSGQGTAVVYF
size: many; J: TRBJ2-1; V: TRBV2; D: NA; DNA: TGTGCCAGCAAAGTGCTAGCCGGCGCTGAGCAGTTCTTC; CDR3: CASKVLAGAEQFF
size: NA; J: TRBJ2-3; V: TRBV10-3; D: TRBD1; DNA: TGTGCCATCAGTCCCGGGACAGGGGGTGATACGCAGTATTTT; CDR3: CAISPGTGGDTQYF
size: NA; J: TRBJ2-2; V: TRBV10-3; D: NA; DNA: TGTGCCATCAGTTCAGGGGTGAACACCGGGGAGCTGTTTTTT; CDR3: CAISSGVNTGELFF
size: NA; J: TRBJ2-1; V: TRBV6-1; D: NA; DNA: TGTGCCAGCAGCGCCCTAGGATTTGGATACAATGAGCAGTTCTTC; CDR3: CASSALGFGYNEQFF
size: NA; J: TRBJ1-2; V: TRBV12-3/TRBV12-4; D: NA; DNA: TGTGCCAGCAGTTCGGGGCAGGGTGGCTACACCTTC; CDR3: CASSSGQGGYTF
size: few; J: TRBJ2-7; V: TRBV6-1; D: NA; DNA: TGTGCCAGCGTAAGAAGGGTAGGGACGGCGACCTACGAGCAGTACTTC; CDR3: CASVRRVGTATYEQYF
size: few; J: TRBJ2-5; V: TRBV20-1; D: NA; DNA: TGCAGTGCAACTGAGGGGGGGAAGACCCAGTACTTC; CDR3: CSATEGGKTQYF
size: NA; J: TRBJ1-1; V: TRBV19; D: NA; DNA: TGTGCCAGTAGTACCCAAGGACACTCGAACACTGAAGCTTTCTTT; CDR3: CASSTQGHSNTEAFF
size: few; J: TRBJ2-5; V: TRBV18; D: TRBD2; DNA: TGTGCCAGCTCACTAATACCGGGACTAGCGCAAGAGACCCAGTACTTC; CDR3: CASSLIPGLAQETQYF
size: few; J: TRBJ1-2; V: TRBV3-1; D: NA; DNA: TGTGCCAGCAGCCAAGAATTCACCTATGGCTACACCTTC; CDR3: CASSQEFTYGYTF
size: NA; J: TRBJ2-7; V: TRBV29-1; D: TRBD1; DNA: TGCAGCGTTGAAGATGGGGACAGCTACGAGCAGTACTTC; CDR3: CSVEDGDSYEQYF
size: many; J: TRBJ2-5; V: TRBV18; D: TRBD1; DNA: TGTGCCAGCTCAGTGGACAGGGGAAAGGAGACCCAGTACTTC; CDR3: CASSVDRGKETQYF
size: NA; J: TRBJ2-7; V: TRBV7-2; D: TRBD2; DNA: TGTGCCAGCAGCATCCGGGCGGGACTAGAGAATTACGAGCAGTACTTC; CDR3: CASSIRAGLENYEQYF
size: many; J: TRBJ2-1; V: TRBV5-1; D: TRBD2; DNA: TGCGCCAGCAGCTTGGGGACTAGCGGTTTTAATGAGCAGTTCTTC; CDR3: CASSLGTSGFNEQFF
size: many; J: TRBJ1-5; V: TRBV7-6; D: NA; DNA: TGTGCCAGCAGCTTGTACGGGAAGAATCAGCCCCAGCATTTT; CDR3: CASSLYGKNQPQHF
size: once; J: TRBJ2-2; V: TRBV3-1; D: NA; DNA: TGTGCCAGCAGCCTCCGCGTATGGGACACCGGGGAGCTGTTTTTT; CDR3: CASSLRVWDTGELFF
size: NA; J: TRBJ1-2; V: TRBV5-1; D: NA; DNA: TGCGCCAGCAAACTACCAGGGCATGGCTACACCTTC; CDR3: CASKLPGHGYTF
size: NA; J: TRBJ1-3; V: TRBV25-1; D: NA; DNA: TGTGCCAGCAGTGAATGGGGCTCTGGAAACACCATATATTTT; CDR3: CASSEWGSGNTIYF
size: NA; J: TRBJ1-2; V: TRBV5-6; D: TRBD1; DNA: TGTGCCAGCAGCTTACCCGGGACAGGGGCGAACTATGGCTACACCTTC; CDR3: CASSLPGTGANYGYTF
size: NA; J: TRBJ2-7; V: TRBV5-1; D: TRBD1; DNA: TGCGCCAGCAGCTTTCCGGACAGGGAGAAGAACTACGAGCAGTACTTC; CDR3: CASSFPDREKNYEQYF
size: few; J: TRBJ2-3; V: TRBV4-1; D: NA; DNA: TGCGCCAGCAGCCAAGCGGCCCGTAGCACAGATACGCAGTATTTT; CDR3: CASSQAARSTDTQYF
size: few; J: TRBJ2-5; V: TRBV27; D: NA; DNA: TGTGCCAGCAGTTTGTTCACGCGGGAGACCCAGTACTTC; CDR3: CASSLFTRETQYF
size: many; J: TRBJ2-1; V: TRBV29-1; D: TRBD2; DNA: TGCAGCGCCATAAAAAAGATAGCGGGGGGACCGGGTGAGCAGTTCTTC; CDR3: CSAIKKIAGGPGEQFF
size: many; J: TRBJ2-7; V: TRBV7-8; D: NA; DNA: TGTGCCAGCAGCTTTGATCCCAACCCCTACGAGCAGTACTTC; CDR3: CASSFDPNPYEQYF
size: many; J: TRBJ1-5; V: TRBV6-2/TRBV6-3; D: NA; DNA: TGTGCCAGCATCCTGGACAGCGCGACGGATCAGCCCCAGCATTTT; CDR3: CASILDSATDQPQHF
size: many; J: TRBJ1-6; V: TRBV4-1; D: TRBD1; DNA: TGCGCCAGCAGCCCGACAGGGGGCGCCTCCTATAATTCACCCCTCCACTTT; CDR3: CASSPTGGASYNSPLHF
size: NA; J: TRBJ2-1; V: TRBV7-9; D: NA; DNA: TGTGCCAGCAGCGACTCACCAGTTGCTCCGCAGTTCTTC; CDR3: CASSDSPVAPQFF
size: NA; J: TRBJ2-4; V: TRBV7-2; D: NA; DNA: TGTGCCAGCAGCTTAGCGGCAGGCTGGGAAAACATTCAGTACTTC; CDR3: CASSLAAGWENIQYF
size: few; J: TRBJ1-6; V: TRBV6-5; D: NA; DNA: TGTGCCAGCAGTTACTCGGGCAGTTGGAATTCACCCCTCCACTTT; CDR3: CASSYSGSWNSPLHF
size: few; J: TRBJ2-1; V: TRBV3-1; D: TRBD1; DNA: TGTGCCAGCAGCCTCGTCACAGGGGCATACGAGCAGTTCTTC; CDR3: CASSLVTGAYEQFF
size: many; J: TRBJ1-2; V: TRBV5-5; D: NA; DNA: TGTGCCAGCAGCTTGGACCCACATGCATCTAACTATGGCTACACCTTC; CDR3: CASSLDPHASNYGYTF
size: many; J: TRBJ2-3; V: TRBV6-6; D: NA; DNA: TGTGCCAGCAGACCGGACAGCACAGATACGCAGTATTTT; CDR3: CASRPDSTDTQYF
size: NA; J: TRBJ1-3; V: TRBV4-1; D: NA; DNA: TGCGCCAGCAGCCAAGCAAGAACTTCGGGCACCATATATTTT; CDR3: CASSQARTSGTIYF
size: many; J: TRBJ1-1; V: TRBV12-3/TRBV12-4; D: TRBD1; DNA: TGTGCCAGCAGGCCGGACAGGGGCCCGATCGTTTTCTTT; CDR3: CASRPDRGPIVFF